Below are 2 T cell receptor beta chains sequenced from a single sample in a study of response to subunit inactivated influenza vaccine. TCRdb re-analysed the RT-PCR reads in MiXCR, keeping a single row per CDR3 protein. The repertoire holds about 480,000 distinct CDR3 sequences, over 25% seen once, with approximately 2% in the top ten. Sample: CD4+ T cells sorted from PBMCs, taken roughly 5 days after vaccination. All receptors come from a man between 45 and 60 years old who received an inactivated influenza vaccine.

The CDR3 protein is CAWRDLRTGELFF. CDR3 DNA sequence: TGTGCCTGGAGGGACTTACGTACCGGGGAGCTGTTTTTT. V is TRBV30 and J is TRBJ2-2; D possibly corresponds to TRBD2 (5 bases). CDR1 is GTSNPN, CDR2 SVGIG, per germline (reference sequence). This CDR3 contains 13 residues. Deletions cut 3 bases from V and 5 bases from J, with 10 bases between.

The J gene is TRBJ1-5, the V gene TRBV20-1; possible D gene TRBD1, 5 bases. This CDR3 spans 16 amino acids. The V and J ends lost 1 base and 1 base respectively, with 14 bases between them. Germline loops: CDR1 DFQATT, CDR2 SNEGSKA (reference sequence). The DNA of the CDR3 is TGCAGTGCTAGAGGCTACGGGGGGATAAGCAATCAGCCCCAGCATTTT. It yields the protein CSARGYGGISNQPQHF.